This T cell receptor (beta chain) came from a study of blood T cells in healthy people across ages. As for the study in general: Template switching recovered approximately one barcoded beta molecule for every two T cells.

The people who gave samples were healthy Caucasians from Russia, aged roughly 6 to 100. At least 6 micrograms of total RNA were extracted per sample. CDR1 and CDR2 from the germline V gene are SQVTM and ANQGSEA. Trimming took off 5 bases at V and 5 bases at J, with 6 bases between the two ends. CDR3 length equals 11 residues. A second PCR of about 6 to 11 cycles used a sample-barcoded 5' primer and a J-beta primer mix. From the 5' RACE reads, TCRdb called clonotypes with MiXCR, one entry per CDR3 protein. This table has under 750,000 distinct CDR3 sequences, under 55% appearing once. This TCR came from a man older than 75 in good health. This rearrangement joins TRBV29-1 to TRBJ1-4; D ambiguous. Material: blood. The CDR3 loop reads CSVQPNEKLFF. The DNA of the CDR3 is TGCAGCGTTCAGCCAAATGAAAAACTGTTTTTT.